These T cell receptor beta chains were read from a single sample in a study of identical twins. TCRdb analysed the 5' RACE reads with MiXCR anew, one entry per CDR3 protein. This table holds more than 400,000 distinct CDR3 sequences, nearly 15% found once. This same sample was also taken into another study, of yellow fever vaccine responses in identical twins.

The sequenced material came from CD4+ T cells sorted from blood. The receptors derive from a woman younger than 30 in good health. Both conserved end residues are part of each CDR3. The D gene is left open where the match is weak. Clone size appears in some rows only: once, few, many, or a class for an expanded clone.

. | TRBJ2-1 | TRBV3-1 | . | CASSQGAFGQFF | TGTGCCAGCAGCCAAGGAGCGTTTGGGCAGTTCTTC
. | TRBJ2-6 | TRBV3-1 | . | CASSQDRGRGSGANVLTF | TGTGCCAGCAGCCAAGATAGGGGCAGAGGCTCTGGGGCCAACGTCCTGACTTTC
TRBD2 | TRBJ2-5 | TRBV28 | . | CASSFGTSGKETQYF | TGTGCCAGCAGTTTCGGGACTAGCGGGAAAGAGACCCAGTACTTC
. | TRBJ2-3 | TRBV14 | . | CASSQDRVTTPTDTQYF | TGTGCCAGCAGCCAAGATAGGGTAACTACACCGACAGATACGCAGTATTTT
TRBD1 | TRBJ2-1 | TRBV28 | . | CASSDPGQGGEQFF | TGTGCCAGCAGTGATCCGGGACAGGGAGGGGAGCAGTTCTTC
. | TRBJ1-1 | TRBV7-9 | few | CASSSFRGNTEAFF | TGTGCCAGCAGCAGCTTCAGGGGGAACACTGAAGCTTTCTTT
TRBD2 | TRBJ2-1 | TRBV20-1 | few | CSAKLAGGYNEQFF | TGCAGTGCTAAACTAGCGGGAGGCTACAATGAGCAGTTCTTC
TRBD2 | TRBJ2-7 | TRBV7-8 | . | CASSTLTSGTYEQYF | TGTGCCAGCAGCACCCTGACTAGCGGAACCTACGAGCAGTACTTC
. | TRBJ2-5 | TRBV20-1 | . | CSARGVIYQETQYF | TGCAGTGCTAGAGGAGTAATCTACCAAGAGACCCAGTACTTC
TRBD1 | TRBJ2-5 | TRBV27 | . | CASSSSTGGVETQYF | TGTGCCAGCAGTTCATCGACAGGGGGCGTTGAGACCCAGTACTTC
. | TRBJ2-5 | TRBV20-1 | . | CSAPTGQETQYF | TGCAGTGCGCCGACGGGACAAGAGACCCAGTACTTC
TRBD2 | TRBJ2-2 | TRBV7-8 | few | CASSLVAGGNTGELFF | TGTGCCAGCAGCTTAGTTGCGGGAGGGAACACCGGGGAGCTGTTTTTT
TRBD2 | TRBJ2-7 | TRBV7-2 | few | CASSISGSPHYEQYF | TGTGCCAGCAGCATTAGCGGGAGTCCACACTACGAGCAGTACTTC
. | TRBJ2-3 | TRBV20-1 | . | CSAQASRGFTDTQYF | TGCAGTGCGCAGGCCTCGCGGGGATTCACAGATACGCAGTATTTT
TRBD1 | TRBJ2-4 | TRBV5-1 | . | CASSWDRSLFYF | TGCGCCAGCAGCTGGGACAGGAGCCTCTTTTACTTC
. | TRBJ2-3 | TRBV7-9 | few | CASPGGGWSDGDTQYF | TGTGCCAGCCCTGGGGGCGGCTGGTCCGATGGGGATACGCAGTATTTT
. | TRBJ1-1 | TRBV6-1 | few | CASSPKMNTEAFF | TGTGCCAGCAGTCCAAAGATGAACACTGAAGCTTTCTTT
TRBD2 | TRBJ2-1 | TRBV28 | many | CASSRPSGNNEQFF | TGTGCCAGCAGTAGACCTAGCGGGAACAATGAGCAGTTCTTC
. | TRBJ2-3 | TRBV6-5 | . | CASSTQLTSTDTQYF | TGTGCCAGCAGTACCCAATTAACTAGCACAGATACGCAGTATTTT
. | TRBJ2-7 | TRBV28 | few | CASSLGAVGAYEQYF | TGTGCCAGCAGTTTGGGGGCAGTCGGAGCTTACGAGCAGTACTTC
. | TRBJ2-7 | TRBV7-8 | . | CASSLRFIGGQSLGEQYF | TGTGCCAGCAGCTTAAGGTTTATAGGGGGGCAAAGCTTGGGTGAGCAGTACTTC
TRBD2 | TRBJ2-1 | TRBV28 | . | CASSGGSWNNEQFF | TGTGCCAGCAGCGGGGGGAGTTGGAACAATGAGCAGTTCTTC
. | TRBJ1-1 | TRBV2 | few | CASYSRDPANTEAFF | TGTGCCAGCTACTCTAGAGACCCAGCGAACACTGAAGCTTTCTTT
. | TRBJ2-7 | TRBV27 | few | CASSSSWSYEQYF | TGTGCCAGCAGTTCTTCCTGGTCCTACGAGCAGTACTTC
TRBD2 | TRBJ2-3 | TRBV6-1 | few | CASKSGRAWDTQYF | TGTGCCAGCAAAAGTGGGAGGGCTTGGGATACGCAGTATTTT
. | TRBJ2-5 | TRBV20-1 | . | CSTSKETQYF | TGCAGTACTTCGAAAGAGACCCAGTACTTC
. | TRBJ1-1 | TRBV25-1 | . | CASSSPGSCAFF | TGTGCCAGCAGCTCCCCAGGGTCCTGTGCTTTCTTT
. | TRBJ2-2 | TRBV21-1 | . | CASSKVRRQGYVHTGELFF | TGTGCCAGCAGCAAAGTTCGGAGACAGGGATATGTGCACACCGGGGAGCTGTTTTTT
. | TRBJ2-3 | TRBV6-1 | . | CASSDRFTQYF | TGTGCCAGCAGTGACAGGTTTACGCAGTATTTT
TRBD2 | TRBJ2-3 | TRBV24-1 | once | CATSDASGTSGSSTDTQYF | TGTGCCACCAGTGACGCATCCGGGACTAGCGGGTCTAGCACAGATACGCAGTATTTT
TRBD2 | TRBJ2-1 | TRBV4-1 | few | CASSQDYLLRGAHYNEQFF | TGCGCCAGCAGCCAAGATTATCTTTTGCGGGGGGCGCACTACAATGAGCAGTTCTTC
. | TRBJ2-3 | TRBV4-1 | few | CASSFYTGRTDTQYF | TGCGCCAGCAGCTTTTACACCGGAAGAACAGATACGCAGTATTTT